A selection of T cell receptor beta chains follows, all from one sample in a study of blood T cells in healthy people across ages. TCRdb re-derived calls from the 5' RACE reads in MiXCR, one entry per CDR3 protein. The sample holds about 1.7 million distinct CDR3 sequences, 28% seen once. Material for sequencing was blood. These receptor sequences come from a woman between 25 and 40 years old in good health. Each CDR3 is given with its conserved first and last residue. Each record gives: CDR3 DNA, CDR3 protein, J gene, clone size, V gene, CDR3 length, D gene. D genes are given only for firm matches. The size entry is marked missing in some rows and otherwise reads once, few, many or a size class.

CDR3 DNA: TGTGCCAGCAGCTTAGCCGGACTAGAGGGATTTCCGGATGAGCAGTTCTTC
CDR3 protein: CASSLAGLEGFPDEQFF
J gene: TRBJ2-1
clone size: few
V gene: TRBV7-9
CDR3 length: 17
D gene: TRBD2

CDR3 DNA: TGTGCCAGCAGTGATGGAAGGACTGAAGCTTTCTTT
CDR3 protein: CASSDGRTEAFF
J gene: TRBJ1-1
clone size: few
V gene: TRBV6-1
CDR3 length: 12
D gene: NA

CDR3 DNA: TGCGCCAGCAGCTTGGAGCCAGATACGCAGTATTTT
CDR3 protein: CASSLEPDTQYF
J gene: TRBJ2-3
clone size: many
V gene: TRBV12-3/TRBV12-4
CDR3 length: 12
D gene: NA

CDR3 DNA: TGTGCCAGCAGCTTGGATGGAGTAGGTGGGGCTTTCTTT
CDR3 protein: CASSLDGVGGAFF
J gene: TRBJ1-1
clone size: few
V gene: TRBV5-5
CDR3 length: 13
D gene: NA

CDR3 DNA: TGTGCCTGGAGCCCAGCCAGGGGGATCTCCTACGAGCAGTACTTC
CDR3 protein: CAWSPARGISYEQYF
J gene: TRBJ2-7
clone size: many
V gene: TRBV30
CDR3 length: 15
D gene: TRBD1

CDR3 DNA: TGTGCCATCAGTGCGACAGGTGGAAACACCATATATTTT
CDR3 protein: CAISATGGNTIYF
J gene: TRBJ1-3
clone size: NA
V gene: TRBV10-3
CDR3 length: 13
D gene: NA

CDR3 DNA: TGTGCCAGCACCCATGGTAACAGGGGTGGCTACACCTTC
CDR3 protein: CASTHGNRGGYTF
J gene: TRBJ1-2
clone size: few
V gene: TRBV6-2/TRBV6-3
CDR3 length: 13
D gene: TRBD1

CDR3 DNA: TGTGCCACCAGCAGATCCACAGGGGGCCAAGAGACCCAGTACTTC
CDR3 protein: CATSRSTGGQETQYF
J gene: TRBJ2-5
clone size: NA
V gene: TRBV15
CDR3 length: 15
D gene: TRBD1

CDR3 DNA: TGTGCCAGCAGCCAAAGCCGGGACAGGGGTAAATATGAGCAGTTCTTC
CDR3 protein: CASSQSRDRGKYEQFF
J gene: TRBJ2-1
clone size: few
V gene: TRBV28
CDR3 length: 16
D gene: TRBD1

CDR3 DNA: TGCGCCAGCAGGGGAGAAACTAACTATGGCTACACCTTC
CDR3 protein: CASRGETNYGYTF
J gene: TRBJ1-2
clone size: many
V gene: TRBV5-1
CDR3 length: 13
D gene: NA

CDR3 DNA: TGTGCCAGTCTCCTCTGCCTTAGGGGAGGGGGGCGCATAGATACGCAGTATTTT
CDR3 protein: CASLLCLRGGGRIDTQYF
J gene: TRBJ2-3
clone size: NA
V gene: TRBV27
CDR3 length: 18
D gene: NA

CDR3 DNA: TGCGCCAGCACGCCAGGGGACGAGTACGAGCAGTACTTC
CDR3 protein: CASTPGDEYEQYF
J gene: TRBJ2-7
clone size: once
V gene: TRBV5-1
CDR3 length: 13
D gene: NA

CDR3 DNA: TGCAGCGTTTCGACAGGGGAAGTCTACACCTTC
CDR3 protein: CSVSTGEVYTF
J gene: TRBJ1-2
clone size: NA
V gene: TRBV29-1
CDR3 length: 11
D gene: TRBD1

CDR3 DNA: TGTGCCAGCTCACCGGGGACAGGGGACCACACCTTC
CDR3 protein: CASSPGTGDHTF
J gene: TRBJ1-2
clone size: NA
V gene: TRBV18
CDR3 length: 12
D gene: TRBD1

CDR3 DNA: TGTGCCAGCAGCGTAGAAGGTTCTGCGGACGCGAAGTACTTC
CDR3 protein: CASSVEGSADAKYF
J gene: TRBJ2-7
clone size: NA
V gene: TRBV9
CDR3 length: 14
D gene: NA

CDR3 DNA: TGCAGTGCTGTCAAACCGGGACTAGCGTCACGGGGTTACAATGAGCAGTTCTTC
CDR3 protein: CSAVKPGLASRGYNEQFF
J gene: TRBJ2-1
clone size: many
V gene: TRBV20-1
CDR3 length: 18
D gene: TRBD2

CDR3 DNA: TGTGCCACAAAAACCGGGACACACACCGGGGAGCTGTTTTTT
CDR3 protein: CATKTGTHTGELFF
J gene: TRBJ2-2
clone size: NA
V gene: TRBV15
CDR3 length: 14
D gene: NA

CDR3 DNA: TGCAGTGCTAGAGGAGCAAGGAGCTCTGGGAATTCACCCCTCCACTTT
CDR3 protein: CSARGARSSGNSPLHF
J gene: TRBJ1-6
clone size: few
V gene: TRBV20-1
CDR3 length: 16
D gene: NA

CDR3 DNA: TGTGCCAGCAGTGGAACAGGGGGGGGAGAGCAGTTCTTC
CDR3 protein: CASSGTGGGEQFF
J gene: TRBJ2-1
clone size: few
V gene: TRBV25-1
CDR3 length: 13
D gene: NA

CDR3 DNA: TGTGCCAGCTCGGGACAGGTGTCTCTAGGCTATGGCTACACCTTC
CDR3 protein: CASSGQVSLGYGYTF
J gene: TRBJ1-2
clone size: many
V gene: TRBV28
CDR3 length: 15
D gene: TRBD1

CDR3 DNA: TGTGCCAGCAGCTCCCTGTCAGTATCCGAGCAGTACTTC
CDR3 protein: CASSSLSVSEQYF
J gene: TRBJ2-7
clone size: NA
V gene: TRBV7-2
CDR3 length: 13
D gene: NA

CDR3 DNA: TGTGCCAGCAGTCTCGCCGGGACAGGGAACTACGAGCAGTACTTC
CDR3 protein: CASSLAGTGNYEQYF
J gene: TRBJ2-7
clone size: few
V gene: TRBV7-6
CDR3 length: 15
D gene: TRBD1

CDR3 DNA: TGTGCCAGCAGTCTGATACGGGGTCTAAGCACAGATACGCAGTATTTT
CDR3 protein: CASSLIRGLSTDTQYF
J gene: TRBJ2-3
clone size: few
V gene: TRBV28
CDR3 length: 16
D gene: NA

CDR3 DNA: TGCAGCGTTGAAGATGGGGGGAGAGTCACCGGGGAGCTGTTTTTT
CDR3 protein: CSVEDGGRVTGELFF
J gene: TRBJ2-2
clone size: few
V gene: TRBV29-1
CDR3 length: 15
D gene: NA

CDR3 DNA: TGCGCCAGCAGCCAAGACCGGGGGACGTCATTCCACTTT
CDR3 protein: CASSQDRGTSFHF
J gene: TRBJ1-6
clone size: NA
V gene: TRBV4-3
CDR3 length: 13
D gene: NA

CDR3 DNA: TGTGCCAGCAGCTTACTGACCTACAATGAGCAGTTCTTC
CDR3 protein: CASSLLTYNEQFF
J gene: TRBJ2-1
clone size: many
V gene: TRBV7-9
CDR3 length: 13
D gene: NA

CDR3 DNA: TGTGCCTGGAGTGGGAGGGGACTACACAATCAGCCCCAGCATTTT
CDR3 protein: CAWSGRGLHNQPQHF
J gene: TRBJ1-5
clone size: NA
V gene: TRBV30
CDR3 length: 15
D gene: NA

CDR3 DNA: TGTGCCAGCAGCTTGTATCCGGGGACAGGGGATTATGACTACACCTTC
CDR3 protein: CASSLYPGTGDYDYTF
J gene: TRBJ1-2
clone size: once
V gene: TRBV5-5
CDR3 length: 16
D gene: TRBD1

CDR3 DNA: TGTGCCTGGGTCCCGGGGGCGGCTTTCTCCTACGAGCAGTACTTC
CDR3 protein: CAWVPGAAFSYEQYF
J gene: TRBJ2-7
clone size: few
V gene: TRBV30
CDR3 length: 15
D gene: NA

CDR3 DNA: TGCAGTGTCTCGGACACTTTTAGCCGGCCCCAGCATTTT
CDR3 protein: CSVSDTFSRPQHF
J gene: TRBJ1-5
clone size: NA
V gene: TRBV20-1
CDR3 length: 13
D gene: NA

CDR3 DNA: TGTGCCAGCAGCAAAGGACAGTCCAACACTGAAGCTTTCTTT
CDR3 protein: CASSKGQSNTEAFF
J gene: TRBJ1-1
clone size: many
V gene: TRBV7-2
CDR3 length: 14
D gene: NA

CDR3 DNA: TGTGCCCCACAAGACTTCTACAATGAGCAGTTCTTC
CDR3 protein: CAPQDFYNEQFF
J gene: TRBJ2-1
clone size: few
V gene: TRBV24-1
CDR3 length: 12
D gene: NA

CDR3 DNA: TGTGCCAGCAGCGTAGCTAGCGGAACCAACACAGATACGCAGTATTTT
CDR3 protein: CASSVASGTNTDTQYF
J gene: TRBJ2-3
clone size: once
V gene: TRBV9
CDR3 length: 16
D gene: TRBD2

CDR3 DNA: TGTGCCAGCAGCGATCCGTCTAGCGGGAGGGCCGTCAATGAGCAGTTCTTC
CDR3 protein: CASSDPSSGRAVNEQFF
J gene: TRBJ2-1
clone size: many
V gene: TRBV7-2
CDR3 length: 17
D gene: TRBD2

CDR3 DNA: TGTGCCAGCTTGCTAGGGGTGAGCACTAAAGCTTTCTTT
CDR3 protein: CASLLGVSTKAFF
J gene: TRBJ1-1
clone size: many
V gene: TRBV12-3/TRBV12-4
CDR3 length: 13
D gene: NA

CDR3 DNA: TGCAGTGCTTGCTGCAGCGGGAGGTCCTTCTCCTACAATGAGCAGTTCTTC
CDR3 protein: CSACCSGRSFSYNEQFF
J gene: TRBJ2-1
clone size: many
V gene: TRBV20-1
CDR3 length: 17
D gene: TRBD2

CDR3 DNA: TGTGCCAGCAGCCCCAACAGGCTCGCGAACACCGGGGAGCTGTTTTTT
CDR3 protein: CASSPNRLANTGELFF
J gene: TRBJ2-2
clone size: NA
V gene: TRBV6-6
CDR3 length: 16
D gene: NA

CDR3 DNA: TGTGCCAGCAGCCTCCAGCAGTACGAGCAGTACTTC
CDR3 protein: CASSLQQYEQYF
J gene: TRBJ2-7
clone size: few
V gene: TRBV3-1
CDR3 length: 12
D gene: NA

CDR3 DNA: TGTGCCAGCAGCCGCCGGGGGGGGCCCACTGAAGCTTTCTTT
CDR3 protein: CASSRRGGPTEAFF
J gene: TRBJ1-1
clone size: few
V gene: TRBV3-1
CDR3 length: 14
D gene: NA

CDR3 DNA: TGCGCCAGCAGCTTGGCGGGGGATTCTATAACCGGGGAGCTGTTTTTT
CDR3 protein: CASSLAGDSITGELFF
J gene: TRBJ2-2
clone size: once
V gene: TRBV5-1
CDR3 length: 16
D gene: NA

CDR3 DNA: TGCGCCAGCAGCCAAGGGGGTCGGACGCGGGAGCAGTACTTC
CDR3 protein: CASSQGGRTREQYF
J gene: TRBJ2-7
clone size: NA
V gene: TRBV23-1
CDR3 length: 14
D gene: NA

CDR3 DNA: TGTGCCAGCAGCCCGACTAGCGGGAGACTCCTGGCCTACGAGCAGTACTTC
CDR3 protein: CASSPTSGRLLAYEQYF
J gene: TRBJ2-7
clone size: NA
V gene: TRBV7-2
CDR3 length: 17
D gene: TRBD2

CDR3 DNA: TGCAGCGTTTCGATCCGGGGTAAAAACATTCAGTACTTC
CDR3 protein: CSVSIRGKNIQYF
J gene: TRBJ2-4
clone size: NA
V gene: TRBV29-1
CDR3 length: 13
D gene: NA

CDR3 DNA: TGTGCCAGCAGCTTAATGGCAGGGATGAACACCGGGGAGCTGTTTTTT
CDR3 protein: CASSLMAGMNTGELFF
J gene: TRBJ2-2
clone size: NA
V gene: TRBV7-3
CDR3 length: 16
D gene: NA

CDR3 DNA: TGCAGTGCTAGGGGCCGGGGGACTCCCCCGGGGGACATTCAGTACTTC
CDR3 protein: CSARGRGTPPGDIQYF
J gene: TRBJ2-4
clone size: many
V gene: TRBV20-1
CDR3 length: 16
D gene: NA

CDR3 DNA: TGTGCCATCAGTGCGTCCTTGACTAGCGGGAGTTCTAACGATACGCAGTATTTT
CDR3 protein: CAISASLTSGSSNDTQYF
J gene: TRBJ2-3
clone size: few
V gene: TRBV10-3
CDR3 length: 18
D gene: TRBD2

CDR3 DNA: TGCAGTGCGCAACGGGACTCGGACCAAGAGACCCAGTACTTC
CDR3 protein: CSAQRDSDQETQYF
J gene: TRBJ2-5
clone size: few
V gene: TRBV20-1
CDR3 length: 14
D gene: NA

CDR3 DNA: TGCGCCAGCAGGGATGGGCAGGGCACTGAAGCTTTCTTT
CDR3 protein: CASRDGQGTEAFF
J gene: TRBJ1-1
clone size: few
V gene: TRBV5-1
CDR3 length: 13
D gene: NA

CDR3 DNA: TGTGCCAGCAGTTTATGGCAGGAGGATACGCAGTATTTT
CDR3 protein: CASSLWQEDTQYF
J gene: TRBJ2-3
clone size: few
V gene: TRBV12-3/TRBV12-4
CDR3 length: 13
D gene: NA

CDR3 DNA: TGTGCCAGCAGTGAAAGTGACCGCACGCAGTATTTT
CDR3 protein: CASSESDRTQYF
J gene: TRBJ2-3
clone size: NA
V gene: TRBV2
CDR3 length: 12
D gene: NA

CDR3 DNA: TGCAGCGTTGTTGATGACAGTGAGAACACCGGGGAGCTGTTTTTT
CDR3 protein: CSVVDDSENTGELFF
J gene: TRBJ2-2
clone size: few
V gene: TRBV29-1
CDR3 length: 15
D gene: NA

CDR3 DNA: TGTGCCAGCAGTGAAGCGAGACTTGAAGCTTTCTTT
CDR3 protein: CASSEARLEAFF
J gene: TRBJ1-1
clone size: few
V gene: TRBV6-1
CDR3 length: 12
D gene: NA

CDR3 DNA: TGTGCCAGCAGCGATCCGGGGCTGACAAATGAGCAGTTCTTC
CDR3 protein: CASSDPGLTNEQFF
J gene: TRBJ2-1
clone size: few
V gene: TRBV9
CDR3 length: 14
D gene: NA

CDR3 DNA: TGTGCCAGCAGTCCGCAGGACAGGTTTAAATCACCCCTCCACTTT
CDR3 protein: CASSPQDRFKSPLHF
J gene: TRBJ1-6
clone size: few
V gene: TRBV27
CDR3 length: 15
D gene: TRBD1